The 21 T cell receptor beta chains presented below share a single source sample, sequenced in a study of siplizumab effects on memory and regulatory T cells (dated by TCRdb to about 2019). The library relied on the immunoSEQ multiplex PCR assay. TCRdb took this table from immuneACCESS and kept in-frame rearrangements with V and J called. Such tables lack part of the clones; where checked against another copy, unresolved V genes explain under half of the gap, and the rest is unexplained. Here the sample has over 60,000 clones; under 95% occur a single time. In total, the top ten clones hold approximately 31% of the sample. The sample consisted of CD8+ T cells sorted from blood. Receptor source: a human donor in good health.

The chain is built from TRBV7-2 and TRBJ1-1, with 10 bases aligning to TRBD1. The germline gives CDR1 SGHTA, CDR2 FQGNSA. This CDR3 contains 16 residues. The J segment lost 2 bases and the V segment lost 5 bases, leaving 8 bases of the junction unmatched. CDR3 sequence (DNA): TGTGCCAGCAGCCCAGGGACAGGGGCACCCAACACTGAAGCTTTCTTT. Its translation: CASSPGTGAPNTEAFF.

This clone was picked up one time. The genes are TRBV14 and TRBJ2-7; D may match TRBD1 or TRBD2 (6 bases each). V lost 0 bases and J lost 4, with 10 bases in between. The CDR3 has 14 residues. Germline values: CDR1 SGHDN, CDR2 FVKESK. CDR3 residues: CASSQERGEYEQYF. The DNA of the CDR3 is TGTGCCAGCAGCCAAGAAAGGGGGGAATACGAGCAGTACTTC.

This chain links TRBV27 with TRBJ1-1; D remains unclear. Trimming took off 1 base at V and 2 bases at J, with 5 bases between the two ends. The CDR3 runs 13 residues. CDR1 is MNHEY, CDR2 SMNVEV, per germline (reference sequence). The CDR3 is CASSLFDNTEAFF. For the CDR3, the DNA is TGTGCCAGCAGTTTATTTGATAACACTGAAGCTTTCTTT.

Only one count was recorded for this clone. The J gene is TRBJ2-2, the V gene TRBV7-3; D might be TRBD2 (5 bases). CDR1 and CDR2 (germline): SGHTA, FQGTGA. Trimming left V 1 base short and J 8 bases short, with 17 bases between. This CDR3 is built from 16 residues. The CDR3 DNA is TGTGCCAGCAGCTTAATACGAGGTTCCGGGAAGGGGGAGCTGTTTTTT. Protein sequence: CASSLIRGSGKGELFF.

V gene TRBV28 combines with J gene TRBJ1-4; D is undetermined. This CDR3 is built from 14 residues. The germline V and J ends were trimmed by 5 bases and 7 bases, with 14 bases remaining between them. Germline V CDR1 and CDR2: MDHEN, SYDVKM. CDR3 nucleotides: TGTGCCAGCAGTCCGCCCGAGAGGGCTGAAAAACTGTTTTTT. Translation gives CASSPPERAEKLFF.

The V gene is TRBV6-6, the J gene TRBJ1-2; 7 nucleotides agree with TRBD1. J gave up 0 bases and V 4 bases, and 5 bases lay outside the gene matches. This CDR3 spans 15 amino acids. CDR1 is MNHNY, CDR2 SVGAGI, per germline (reference sequence). As DNA, the CDR3 is TGTGCCAGCAGTTTGTGGACAGGAGCTAACTATGGCTACACCTTC. This translates into CASSLWTGANYGYTF.

This chain connects TRBV14 to TRBJ1-4, with no clear D. The CDR3 totals 14 residues. Germline CDR1 is SGHDN and CDR2 is FVKESK. V lost 4 bases, J lost 6 bases, and 12 bases lay in between. The CDR3 region is CASSPYPNHEKLFF. CDR3 sequence (DNA): TGTGCCAGCAGCCCTTACCCAAACCATGAAAAACTGTTTTTT.

This sequence joins TRBV7-9 and TRBJ1-1; unclear D gene. Germline loops: CDR1 SEHNR, CDR2 FQNEAQ (reference sequence). Trimming removed 6 bases from V and 3 bases from J, with 5 bases in between. This CDR3 region has 11 residues. The CDR3 protein is CASRRDTEAFF. The CDR3 nucleotides are TGTGCCAGCAGAAGGGACACTGAAGCTTTCTTT.

This clone was observed a handful of times. The V gene is TRBV19, the J gene TRBJ1-1; D is unclear. The CDR3 length is 14 residues. V gave up 3 bases and J gave up 1 base, with 9 bases separating them. CDR1 is LNHDA, CDR2 SQIVND, per germline (reference sequence). The CDR3 is CASSIHQKNTEAFF. CDR3 DNA: TGTGCCAGTAGTATCCATCAGAAGAACACTGAAGCTTTCTTT.

This rearrangement joins TRBV19 to TRBJ2-7; 10 bases are shared with TRBD2. The J segment lost 5 bases and the V segment lost 4 bases, leaving 5 bases of the junction unmatched. The CDR3 runs 14 residues. CDR1 and CDR2 from the germline V gene are LNHDA and SQIVND (reference sequence). This CDR3 is CASSSLAGVDEQYF. The DNA of the CDR3 is TGTGCCAGTAGTAGTCTAGCGGGAGTCGACGAGCAGTACTTC.

The rearrangement links TRBV15 to TRBJ2-6; the D gene is possibly TRBD2 (6 bases). V shed 8 bases and J shed 4 bases, with 6 bases lying between them. Germline assignment: CDR1 LNHNV and CDR2 YYDKDF (reference sequence). The CDR3 length is 12 residues. CDR3 loop: CATREGANVLTF. CDR3 coding DNA: TGTGCCACCCGGGAGGGGGCCAACGTCCTGACTTTC.

The rearrangement uses TRBV11-1 and TRBJ2-7, with D tentatively TRBD2 (6 bases). Germline V CDR1 and CDR2: SGHAT, FQDESV (reference sequence). V lost 6 bases and J 0 bases, leaving 15 bases between the germline ends. This CDR3 is built from 15 residues. The CDR3 reads CASRPTGGVSYEQYF. The CDR3 nucleotides are TGTGCCAGCAGACCAACGGGCGGGGTCTCCTACGAGCAGTACTTC. Full variable domain (rest looked up from reference TRBV11-1 and TRBJ2-7): EAEVAQSPRYKITEKSQAVAFWCDPISGHATLYWYRQILGQGPELLVQFQDESVVDDSQLPKDRFSAERLKGVDSTLKIQPAELGDSAMYLCASRPTGGVSYEQYFGPGTRLTVT.

The chain joins TRBV2 to TRBJ1-1, with a tentative D call TRBD1 (5 bases). Germline loops: CDR1 SNHLY, CDR2 FYNNEI. The CDR3 contains 15 residues. V was shortened by 0 bases and J by 4 bases, with 12 bases between the two germline ends. The CDR3 bases are TGTGCCAGCAGTGAAGCGCCGGGGGGGACCACTGAAGCTTTCTTT. It specifies CASSEAPGGTTEAFF.

This chain links TRBV5-8 with TRBJ1-1; no reliable D call. Germline assignment: CDR1 SGHTS and CDR2 YDEGEE. The CDR3 has 14 amino acids. V was pared by 0 bases and J by 1 base, with 7 bases between. The CDR3 is CASSLGRENTEAFF. CDR3 coding DNA: TGTGCCAGCAGCTTGGGACGGGAGAACACTGAAGCTTTCTTT.

V gene TRBV9 combines with J gene TRBJ2-2, with a tentative D call TRBD1 (5 bases). Germline CDR1 SGDLS, CDR2 YYNGEE. With 4 bases removed from V and 1 base from J, the gap between germline ends came to 11 bases. CDR3 length: 15 residues. In DNA form, the CDR3 reads TGTGCCAGCAGCTCACTGGGGCTGAACACCGGGGAGCTGTTTTTT. It yields the protein CASSSLGLNTGELFF.

V and J are TRBV9 and TRBJ2-7; D possibly corresponds to TRBD2 (6 bases). Germline V gives CDR1 SGDLS, CDR2 YYNGEE. With 4 bases removed from V and 3 bases from J, the gap between germline ends came to 17 bases. This CDR3 is 15 amino acids long. The CDR3 here is CASSPSEAGIYEQYF. In DNA form, the CDR3 reads TGTGCCAGCAGCCCCTCTGAGGCGGGGATCTACGAGCAGTACTTC. The full variable domain, completed using reference TRBV9 and TRBJ2-7, is DSGVTQTPKHLITATGQRVTLRCSPRSGDLSVYWYQQSLDQGLQFLIQYYNGEERAKGNILERFSAQQFPDLHSELNLSSLELGDSALYFCASSPSEAGIYEQYFGPGTRLTVT.

The V call is TRBV29-1, the J call TRBJ2-7; D might be TRBD1 (6 bases). The V gene's germline CDR1 is SQVTM and CDR2 ANQGSEA. The CDR3 is 13 residues long. The V gene lost 1 base and the J gene lost 5 bases, with 12 bases spanning the gap. The CDR3 bases are TGCAGCGTTGAAGCAGGGGACGAGGACGAGCAGTACTTC. Translating gives CSVEAGDEDEQYF.

This chain joins TRBV7-2 and TRBJ1-3, with unresolved D. V was clipped by 7 bases and J by 0 bases, with 10 bases between them. The CDR3 length is 14 residues. Looked up from germline, CDR1 is SGHTA and CDR2 is FQGNSA. The DNA for the CDR3 is TGTGCCAGCAAGACAACAACCTCTGGAAACACCATATATTTT. Its translation: CASKTTTSGNTIYF.

The chain joins TRBV7-2 to TRBJ1-1; D unresolved. V was pared by 5 bases and J by 4 bases, with 20 bases between. The CDR3 totals 16 residues. Germline assignment: CDR1 SGHTA and CDR2 FQGNSA. This chain's CDR3 is CASSLHSGDYGTEAFF. The CDR3 DNA sequence: TGTGCCAGCAGCCTTCACTCCGGGGATTACGGCACTGAAGCTTTCTTT.

V usage is TRBV9 and J usage is TRBJ1-1; 9 bases are a match to TRBD1. From germline, CDR1 is SGDLS and CDR2 YYNGEE. This CDR3 has 15 residues. After removal of 0 bases from V and 6 bases from J, the junction contained 6 bases not matched to a gene. The CDR3 loop is CASSVDTGGLAEAFF. The DNA of the CDR3 is TGTGCCAGCAGCGTAGACACAGGGGGCTTGGCTGAAGCTTTCTTT.

The CDR3 nucleotides read TGTGCCAGCAGCTTAGATGGTTTGGGTGAAGCTTTCTTT. Translated, it gives CASSLDGLGEAFF. The J gene is TRBJ1-1, the V gene TRBV7-9; no firm D call. The germline V and J ends were trimmed by 1 base and 7 bases, with 10 bases remaining between them. The CDR3 length is 13 residues. CDR1 and CDR2 (germline): SEHNR, FQNEAQ (reference sequence).